The 19 T cell receptor beta chains given below trace back to one sample, sequenced in a study of cytomegalovirus exposure and HLA in healthy donors. The primer mix had 60 Vbeta and 13 Jbeta primers. Method: immunoSEQ multiplex PCR; TCRdb's copy keeps in-frame clones and lacks some. The table lists about 69,000 clones, roughly 65% of them singletons, with 14% in the top ten. The sample consisted of PBMCs. The receptors were sampled from a male donor in good health and CMV-seropositive.

The CDR3 sequence: CAGSGGASDTQYF. CDR3 DNA: TGCGCCGGGTCCGGGGGGGCGTCAGATACGCAGTATTTT. The chain links TRBV10-2 to TRBJ2-3, with TRBD2 matching 8 bases. Germline assignment: CDR1 WSHSY and CDR2 SAAADI. This CDR3 region has 13 residues. J lost 4 bases, V lost 11 bases, and 8 bases had no gene match.

This sequence joins TRBV11-2 and TRBJ2-2, with D uncertain. The CDR3 length is 16 residues. Germline V CDR1 and CDR2: SGHAT, FQNNGV. V lost 5 bases, J lost 3 bases, and 16 bases lay in between. In DNA, the CDR3 is TGTGCCAGCAGCCCTTTACCCCGACTTGACACCGGGGAGCTGTTTTTT. Residues: CASSPLPRLDTGELFF.

The chain uses TRBV7-3 and TRBJ2-7; 11 bases align to TRBD2. With V trimmed by 2 bases and J by 0 bases, 0 bases remained unmatched. The germline V gene encodes CDR1 SGHTA and CDR2 FQGTGA. The CDR3 loop spans 15 amino acids. The CDR3 coding sequence is TGTGCCAGCAGCTTAGGGACTAGCGGCTCCTACGAGCAGTACTTC. Protein product: CASSLGTSGSYEQYF.

The rearrangement joins TRBV6-4 to TRBJ2-3; tentatively, D is TRBD2 (5 bases). Germline assignment: CDR1 MRHNA and CDR2 SNTAGT. The ends were cut back, 5 bases at V and 2 bases at J, with 17 bases in the middle. The CDR3 extends over 16 amino acids. CDR3 sequence: CASSTKAEINTDTQYF. The CDR3 DNA follows: TGTGCCAGCAGTACTAAAGCGGAGATTAACACAGATACGCAGTATTTT.

The chain links TRBV6-5 to TRBJ1-2, with D possibly TRBD1 on 6 matching bases. Germline CDR1 is MNHEY and CDR2 is SVGAGI. The CDR3 extends over 13 amino acids. V lost 4 bases to trimming and J lost 4 bases, with 10 bases between them. CDR3 region: CASSSGVFYGYTF. CDR3 bases: TGTGCCAGCAGTTCAGGGGTTTTCTATGGCTACACCTTC.

The V and J genes are TRBV7-2 and TRBJ2-3; D is undetermined. CDR3 size: 13 residues. V was clipped by 3 bases and J by 6 bases, with 10 bases between them. Per the germline V gene, CDR1 is SGHTA and CDR2 is FQGNSA. Here the CDR3 DNA reads TGTGCCAGCAGCTTCGCTTTGCAGGATACGCAGTATTTT. Translated: CASSFALQDTQYF.

This chain links TRBV9 with TRBJ2-1, with a possible D match to TRBD2 (5 bases). Germline V gene lookup returns CDR1 SGDLS and CDR2 YYNGEE. This CDR3 has 15 amino acids. Trimming took off 4 bases at V and 0 bases at J, with 11 bases between the two ends. The CDR3 reads CASSRSGLSYNEQFF. In DNA, the CDR3 is TGTGCCAGCAGCCGGAGCGGTCTCTCCTACAATGAGCAGTTCTTC.

This clone has just one count. This sequence joins TRBV2 and TRBJ1-4, with D perhaps matching TRBD1 (5 bases). This CDR3 comprises 13 residues. CDR1 is SNHLY, CDR2 FYNNEI, per germline. Trimming cost V 8 bases and J 8 bases, with 15 bases left between them. CDR3 sequence (DNA): TGTGCCAGCTTTGGCAGGGTACGGGAAAAACTGTTTTTT. This encodes CASFGRVREKLFF.

This clone was picked up one time. The rearrangement joins TRBV4-3 to TRBJ2-3, with a possible D match to TRBD2 (5 bases). CDR1 is LGHNA, CDR2 YSLEER, per germline. Trimming left V 5 bases short and J 3 bases short, with 24 bases between. This CDR3 is built from 18 residues. CDR3 DNA sequence: TGCGCCAGCAGCAGTACTTTGAGGCGGGCGGGCCGGACAGATACGCAGTATTTT. Its translation is CASSSTLRRAGRTDTQYF.

The chain joins TRBV27 to TRBJ2-3, with a weak D call TRBD1 (5 bases). Trimming took off 8 bases at V and 6 bases at J, with 18 bases between the two ends. The CDR3 sequence is 14 residues long. The germline V gene encodes CDR1 MNHEY and CDR2 SMNVEV (reference sequence). CDR3 nucleotide sequence: TGTGCCAGCTCCGACAGAGGACCCTGGGATACGCAGTATTTT. Its translation is CASSDRGPWDTQYF.

The chain joins TRBV4-1 to TRBJ2-2; 16 nucleotides agree with TRBD2. Trimming cost V 3 bases and J 4 bases; bases outside gene matches: 11. Germline V gene lookup returns CDR1 MGHRA and CDR2 YSYEKL. The CDR3 loop spans 20 amino acids. For the CDR3, the DNA is TGCGCCAGCAGCCACCTGGGACTAGCGGGAGGGCCGGGGGTCACCGGGGAGCTGTTTTTT. This encodes CASSHLGLAGGPGVTGELFF.

The chain carries TRBV5-1 and TRBJ2-7; 8 bases match TRBD1. This CDR3 contains 15 residues. V shed 0 bases and J 7 bases; nucleotides not matched to a gene: 9. Germline V gene lookup returns CDR1 SGHRS and CDR2 YFSETQ. The CDR3 loop is CASSLVQGAQREQYF. CDR3 coding DNA: TGCGCCAGCAGCTTGGTCCAGGGGGCGCAACGGGAGCAGTACTTC.

The rearrangement joins TRBV29-1 to TRBJ2-1, with TRBD2 identical over 10 bases. The CDR3 totals 16 residues. V trimming: 5 bases; J trimming: 6 bases; junction bases outside the gene matches: 13. Germline assignment: CDR1 SQVTM and CDR2 ANQGSEA. The CDR3: CSVPIAGGSWINEQFF. In DNA form, the CDR3 reads TGCAGCGTTCCAATAGCGGGGGGTTCTTGGATCAATGAGCAGTTCTTC.

This clone was recorded only once. The chain's CDR3 is CASSLSLRVQGANVLTF. CDR3 coding DNA: TGTGCCAGCAGTTTATCCCTGCGAGTGCAAGGGGCCAACGTCCTGACTTTC. The chain combines TRBV27 with TRBJ2-6; D is uncertain. V was shortened by 0 bases and J by 4 bases, with 13 bases between the two germline ends. There are 17 residues in the CDR3. The germline CDR1 and CDR2 sequences are MNHEY and SMNVEV (reference sequence).

The chain has TRBV7-9 and TRBJ2-2; tentative D call: TRBD2 (5 bases). CDR1 and CDR2 (germline): SEHNR, FQNEAQ (reference sequence). CDR3 size: 16 residues. Deletions cut 6 bases from V and 5 bases from J, with 19 bases between. As DNA, the CDR3 is TGTGCCAGCAGTCCCAGAGCCCTGGGAGTGACCGGGGAGCTGTTTTTT. It encodes CASSPRALGVTGELFF.

The chain uses TRBV19 and TRBJ1-5, with D uncertain. CDR3 length: 13 residues. In germline, CDR1 is LNHDA, CDR2 SQIVND (reference sequence). Between the trimmed V and J ends, which lost 1 base and 6 bases, there was a span of 7 bases. CDR3 residues: CASSIGVRQPQHF. The CDR3, as DNA: TGTGCCAGTAGTATAGGAGTCCGTCAGCCCCAGCATTTT.

The genes are TRBV2 and TRBJ2-7, with D possibly TRBD2 on 6 matching bases. Germline values: CDR1 SNHLY, CDR2 FYNNEI. Between the trimmed V and J ends, which lost 5 bases and 4 bases, there was a span of 9 bases. The CDR3 has 12 residues. The CDR3 spells CASSIAGYEQYF. CDR3 DNA: TGTGCCAGCAGTATCGCGGGGTACGAGCAGTACTTC.

This chain joins TRBV2 and TRBJ2-2; 8 bases line up with TRBD1. V shed 6 bases and J 2 bases; nucleotides not matched to a gene: 5. The CDR3 is 15 residues long. Germline CDR1 reads SNHLY; CDR2 reads FYNNEI. The CDR3 region is CASRGGQGNTGELFF. In DNA, the CDR3 is TGTGCCAGCAGGGGCGGACAGGGTAACACCGGGGAGCTGTTTTTT.

In this sample, this clone turned up once. CDR3: CASSVVSVGIEYNEQFF. In DNA form, the CDR3 reads TGTGCCAGCAGCGTAGTTAGCGTCGGGATTGAGTACAATGAGCAGTTCTTC. The chain is built from TRBV9 and TRBJ2-1; perhaps TRBD2 as D (5 bases). From germline, CDR1 is SGDLS and CDR2 YYNGEE. Trimming removed 0 bases at V and 4 bases at J, with 17 bases between. The CDR3 totals 17 residues.